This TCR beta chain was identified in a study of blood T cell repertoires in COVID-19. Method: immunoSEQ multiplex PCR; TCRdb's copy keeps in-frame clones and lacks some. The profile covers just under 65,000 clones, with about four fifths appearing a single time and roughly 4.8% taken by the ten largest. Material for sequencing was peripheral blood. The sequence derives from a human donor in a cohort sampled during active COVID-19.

The CDR3 nucleotides read TGCGCCAGCAGCCACCTTGGGTTTGGGAGAATGGACGATACGCAGTATTTT. Amino acids: CASSHLGFGRMDDTQYF. The rearrangement joins TRBV4-1 to TRBJ2-3; a weak D match, TRBD2 (5 bases). Germline CDR1 is MGHRA and CDR2 is YSYEKL. The CDR3 covers 17 residues. The V and J ends lost 3 bases and 6 bases respectively, with 22 bases between them.